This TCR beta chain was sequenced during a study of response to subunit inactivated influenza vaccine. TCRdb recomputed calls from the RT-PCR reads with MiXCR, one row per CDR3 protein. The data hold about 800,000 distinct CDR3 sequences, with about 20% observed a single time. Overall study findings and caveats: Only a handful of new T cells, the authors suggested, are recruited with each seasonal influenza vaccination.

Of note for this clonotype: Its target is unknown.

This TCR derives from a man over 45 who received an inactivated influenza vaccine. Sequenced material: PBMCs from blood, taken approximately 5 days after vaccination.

The CDR3 spells CASSLDQGWGNIQYF. The CDR3 DNA reads as TGTGCCAGCAGCTTAGATCAGGGGTGGGGAAACATTCAGTACTTC. V and J are TRBV7-8 and TRBJ2-4; a weak D match, TRBD1 (6 bases). Trimming left V 1 base short and J 6 bases short, with 13 bases between. CDR1 is SGHVS, CDR2 FQNEAQ, per germline. This CDR3 comprises 15 residues.